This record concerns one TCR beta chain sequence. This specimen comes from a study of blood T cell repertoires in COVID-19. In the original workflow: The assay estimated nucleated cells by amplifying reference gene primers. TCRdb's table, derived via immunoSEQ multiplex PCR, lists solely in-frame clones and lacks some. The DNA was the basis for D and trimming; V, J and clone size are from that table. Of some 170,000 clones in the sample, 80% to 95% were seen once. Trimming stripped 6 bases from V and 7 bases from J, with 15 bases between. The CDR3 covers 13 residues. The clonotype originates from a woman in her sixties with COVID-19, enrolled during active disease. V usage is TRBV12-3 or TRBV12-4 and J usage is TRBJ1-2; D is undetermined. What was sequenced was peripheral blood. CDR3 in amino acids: CASRSTNRGGYTF. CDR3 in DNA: TGTGCCAGCAGGTCTACAAATCGCGGTGGCTACACCTTC.